This record looks at one TCR beta chain sequence and its context. Its cognate antigen has yet to be identified. Base qualities are not recorded, but no much larger clone differs from it by a single base. These data belong to a study of T cells in Graves' hyperthyroidism and ophthalmopathy (dated by TCRdb to the late 2010s). In terms of the full investigation: Peripheral blood was collected at initial diagnosis, before any treatment. After blood sampling, hyperthyroidism patients were treated with methimazole at a starting dose of 30 mg daily, and ophthalmopathy patients were treated with high-dose intravenous methylprednisolone. The approximately 97 discovery patients were randomly divided into training and test sets at a 7:3 ratio. TCR V-J signatures able to tell the groups apart were searched for in a discovery cohort of approximately 95 patients, of whom around 42 had Graves' ophthalmopathy and about 55 had stable Graves' hyperthyroidism. Prospective prediction of ophthalmopathy was tested in an independent validation cohort of 18 to 20 hyperthyroidism patients and 15 to 17 patients who later progressed to ophthalmopathy. In roughly six Graves' hyperthyroidism patients, the study also compared T-cell repertoires from thyroid tissue with T-cell repertoires from blood. According to the paper, TCR Vbeta CDR3 sequencing was carried out on some 140 peripheral blood samples, which came from 40 to 45 ophthalmopathy, 75 to 80 hyperthyroidism and roughly 17 progressor patients. The investigation overall reported the following: No statistical method was used to fix the sample size in advance, and group allocation was not hidden from the investigators. Most expanded thyroid clonotypes (frequency above 0.001) were also detected in blood, a finding suggesting that blood repertoires may reflect thyroid immune responses. In validation, progression to ophthalmopathy was predicted by the model with 70.59% sensitivity and 72.22% specificity, a median of roughly six months before onset. In cross-validation, a model built on a 13 V-J signature told ophthalmopathy apart from stable hyperthyroidism with less than 90% sensitivity and approximately 84% specificity, and in testing the same model reached 80%/75%.

Moderately to severely active disease, a Clinical Activity Score of at least 3, a NOSPECS grade of at least 4, and a duration under 3 months were present in ophthalmopathy patients. Exclusion was applied to patients with uncontrolled infections, other autoimmune diseases, pregnancy or lactation. Clinical symptoms, serum thyroxine and TRAb, thyroid ultrasound, and orbital computed tomography formed the basis for the diagnoses. PBMCs were separated from approximately 10 ml of fresh peripheral blood using Ficoll-Paque density gradient centrifugation. Total RNA was extracted using Trizol reagent, and RNA quality was assessed on an Agilent 2100 Bioanalyzer. The germline V gene encodes CDR1 ENHRY and CDR2 SYGVKD. V loses 3 bases at its end and J loses 5 bases; junction bases beyond the gene matches: 10. There are 16 amino acids in the CDR3, from cysteine to phenylalanine inclusive. Only CDR3 DNA is held: 48 bases, read in frame from base 1.

TCR beta CDR3 regions were amplified from RNA transcripts. A first-round RT-PCR of the TCR CDR3 used the HTBI primer set with the Qiagen OneStep RT-PCR kit. Libraries were constructed in a second round of multiplex PCR, after which size selection and purification were carried out. Paired-end sequencing of the libraries was performed with 100 bp reads on an Illumina HiSeq2000. On the study's bioinformatics: SOAPnuke was used to process the raw data, removing reads that contained adapters or uncalled bases, had a mean Phred below 15, or lacked an exact match to the constant primer or identifier. High-quality paired reads were merged with COPE v1.2.5, and unique nucleotide sequences were defined as clonotypes. MiTCR v1.1 was used to align the clonotypes against IMGT TRBV, TRBD and TRBJ reference segments. The analysis included only V-J combinations with a frequency above 0.0001, which together covered 99% to 99.2% of the repertoires. The TCS score was defined as F50 (clonal expansion) divided by E x V (chaos), with BLOSUM62-based TCRdist calculated between CDR3 peptides within each V-J. Welch's t-statistics and random forest reduced 500 to 650 V-J features to fewer than 15, which were used in a naive Bayes classifier (R e1071). TCRdb reanalyzed the raw reads on its own, using fastp at Q25 for trimming and MiXCR for clone calling, and kept in-frame beta chains. CDR3 protein sequences are deduplicated, and each keeps its most common genes and DNA. The V and J calls and clone size are TCRdb's, not the authors'. For this sample the table gives approximately 350,000 distinct CDR3 sequences, of which roughly 15% were detected only once. The ten largest clones represent 15% to 20% of the sample.

The origin of this receptor is a woman in her sixties or seventies with Graves' ophthalmopathy. This sequence uses TRBV10-3 and TRBJ2-3, with 8 junctional bases fitting TRBD2. Sequenced input: blood. The DNA sequence follows: TGTGCCATCAGTGATCTAGACGGGAGGGCCAAAGATACGCAGTATTTT. Its protein product is CAISDLDGRAKDTQYF.